The clone carrying this T cell receptor (beta chain) appeared many times. TCR beta CDR3 regions were amplified from RNA. When the TCR CDR3 underwent first-round RT-PCR, the HTBI primer set was used. TCRdb itself ran the multiplex PCR reads through MiXCR, one entry per CDR3 protein. This table holds about half a million distinct CDR3 sequences, approximately 25% found once. Ophthalmopathy patients showed a Clinical Activity Score of at least 3, NOSPECS grade of at least 4 and duration under 3 months. 10 ml of fresh peripheral blood supplied the PBMCs. V trimming: 5 bases; J trimming: 10 bases; junction bases outside the gene matches: 4. CDR3 length: 12 amino acids. CDR1 is MNHEY, CDR2 SVGAGI, per germline. The data derive from a study of T cells in Graves' hyperthyroidism and ophthalmopathy.

Material for sequencing was blood. The rearrangement links TRBV6-5 to TRBJ1-4, with 7 bases identical to TRBD1. The sequence came from a young woman with Graves' ophthalmopathy. CDR3 residues: CASSRQGGKLFF. Here the CDR3 DNA reads TGTGCCAGCAGTAGACAGGGTGGAAAACTGTTTTTT.